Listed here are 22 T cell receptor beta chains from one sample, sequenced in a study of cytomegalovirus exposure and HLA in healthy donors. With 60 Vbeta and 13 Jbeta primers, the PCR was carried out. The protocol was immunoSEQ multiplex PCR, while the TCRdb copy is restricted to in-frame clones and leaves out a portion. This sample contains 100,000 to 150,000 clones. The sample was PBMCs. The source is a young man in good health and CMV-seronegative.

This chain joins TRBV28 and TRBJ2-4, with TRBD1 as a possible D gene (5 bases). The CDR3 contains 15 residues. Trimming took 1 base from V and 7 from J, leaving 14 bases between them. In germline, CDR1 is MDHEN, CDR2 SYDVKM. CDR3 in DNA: TGTGCCAGCAGTTTATTTGACAGAGTCGGTAACATTCAGTACTTC. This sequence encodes CASSLFDRVGNIQYF.

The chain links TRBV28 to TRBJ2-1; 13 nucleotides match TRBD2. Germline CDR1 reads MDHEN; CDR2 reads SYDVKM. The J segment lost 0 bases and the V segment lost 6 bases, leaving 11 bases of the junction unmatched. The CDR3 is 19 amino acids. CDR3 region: CASRRLLAGGPSSYNEQFF. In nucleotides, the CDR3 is TGTGCCAGCAGACGACTACTAGCGGGAGGGCCGAGCTCCTACAATGAGCAGTTCTTC.

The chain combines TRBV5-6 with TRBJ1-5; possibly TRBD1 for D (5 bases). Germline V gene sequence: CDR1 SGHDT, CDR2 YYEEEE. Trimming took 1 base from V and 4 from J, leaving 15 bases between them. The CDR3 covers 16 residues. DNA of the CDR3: TGTGCCAGCAGCTTGTGGTCAGGGATTGGGAATCAGCCCCAGCATTTT. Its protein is CASSLWSGIGNQPQHF.

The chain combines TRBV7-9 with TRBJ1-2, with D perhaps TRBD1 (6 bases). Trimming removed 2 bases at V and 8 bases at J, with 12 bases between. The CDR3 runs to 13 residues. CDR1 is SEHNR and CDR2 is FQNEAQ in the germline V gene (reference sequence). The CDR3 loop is CASSLNSGGGYTF. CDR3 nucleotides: TGTGCCAGCAGCTTAAACTCTGGGGGCGGCTACACCTTC.

DNA for the CDR3: TGTGCCCGTCGACTAGCGGGAGGGCAAACGAGCCCCGGGGAGCTGTTTTTT. This codes for CARRLAGGQTSPGELFF. This sequence joins TRBV21-1 and TRBJ2-2; the D segment call TRBD2 is taken from the table without a DNA check. TRBV21-1 constitutes a pseudogene. The CDR3 totals 17 residues.

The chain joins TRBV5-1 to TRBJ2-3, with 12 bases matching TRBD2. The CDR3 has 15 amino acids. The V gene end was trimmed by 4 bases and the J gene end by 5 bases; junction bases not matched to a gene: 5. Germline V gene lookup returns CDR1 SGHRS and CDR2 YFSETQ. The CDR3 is CASSVLAGGKDTQYF. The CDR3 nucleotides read TGCGCCAGCAGCGTACTAGCGGGGGGAAAAGATACGCAGTATTTT.

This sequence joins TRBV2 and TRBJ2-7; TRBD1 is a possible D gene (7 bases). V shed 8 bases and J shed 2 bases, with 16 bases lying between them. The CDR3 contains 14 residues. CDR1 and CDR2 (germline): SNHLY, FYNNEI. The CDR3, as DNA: TGTGCCAGCCTGGGGGGACAGATGACCTACGAGCAGTACTTC. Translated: CASLGGQMTYEQYF.

CDR3: CASSLAGARAIPQHNEQFF. The CDR3 DNA reads as TGTGCCAGCAGCTTAGCTGGGGCCAGGGCTATCCCCCAACACAATGAGCAGTTCTTC. V usage is TRBV7-9 and J usage is TRBJ2-1; a possible D gene is TRBD1 (5 bases). This CDR3 has 19 amino acids. V lost 0 bases to trimming and J lost 5 bases, with 23 bases between them. The V gene's germline CDR1 is SEHNR and CDR2 FQNEAQ (reference sequence). The variable domain in full, with the rest retrieved from reference TRBV7-9 and TRBJ2-1, is DTGVSQNPRHKITKRGQNVTFRCDPISEHNRLYWYRQTLGQGPEFLTYFQNEAQLEKSRLLSDRFSAERPKGSFSTLEIQRTEQGDSAMYLCASSLAGARAIPQHNEQFFGPGTRLTVL.

CDR3 bases: TGTGCCAGCAACCCCGGGAGGGTGAGCACCGGGGAGCTGTTTTTT. Translating gives CASNPGRVSTGELFF. This sequence joins TRBV27 and TRBJ2-2, with 8 bases identical to TRBD2. Germline assignment: CDR1 MNHEY and CDR2 SMNVEV (reference sequence). The length of the CDR3 is 15 residues. J was trimmed by 4 bases and V by 7 bases; bases with no gene match: 8.

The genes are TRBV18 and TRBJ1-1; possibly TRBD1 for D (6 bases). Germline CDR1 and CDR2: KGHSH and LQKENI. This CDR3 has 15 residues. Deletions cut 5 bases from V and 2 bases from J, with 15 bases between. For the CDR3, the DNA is TGTGCCAGCTCATTACAGGACAGTCCCAACACTGAAGCTTTCTTT. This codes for CASSLQDSPNTEAFF.

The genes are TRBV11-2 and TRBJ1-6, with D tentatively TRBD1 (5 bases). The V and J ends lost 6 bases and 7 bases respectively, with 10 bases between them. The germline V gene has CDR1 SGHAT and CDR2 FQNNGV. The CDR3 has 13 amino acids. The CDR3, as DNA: TGTGCCAGCAGGACAGTCGAGAATTCACCCCTCCACTTT. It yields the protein CASRTVENSPLHF.

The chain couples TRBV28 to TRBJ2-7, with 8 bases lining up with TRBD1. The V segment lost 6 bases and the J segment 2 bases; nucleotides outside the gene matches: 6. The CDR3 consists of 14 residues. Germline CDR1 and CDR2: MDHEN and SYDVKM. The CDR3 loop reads CASRGQGPTYEQYF. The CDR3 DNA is TGTGCCAGCAGAGGACAGGGACCTACCTACGAGCAGTACTTC. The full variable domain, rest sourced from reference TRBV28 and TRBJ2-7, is DVKVTQSSRYLVKRTGEKVFLECVQDMDHENMFWYRQDPGLGLRLIYFSYDVKMKEKGDIPEGYSVSREKKERFSLILESASTNQTSMYLCASRGQGPTYEQYFGPGTRLTVT.

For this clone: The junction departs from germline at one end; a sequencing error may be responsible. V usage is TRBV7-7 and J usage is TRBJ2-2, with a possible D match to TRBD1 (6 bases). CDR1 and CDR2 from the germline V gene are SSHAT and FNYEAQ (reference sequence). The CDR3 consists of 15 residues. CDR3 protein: CASSPKPQGAGELFF. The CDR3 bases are TGTGCTAGCAGCCCCAAACCACAGGGCGCCGGGGAGCTGTTTTTT.

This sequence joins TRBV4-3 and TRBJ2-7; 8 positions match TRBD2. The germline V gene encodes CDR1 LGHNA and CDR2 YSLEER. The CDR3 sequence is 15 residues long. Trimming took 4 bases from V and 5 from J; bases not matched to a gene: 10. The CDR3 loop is CASSLLRAGANEQYF. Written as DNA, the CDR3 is TGCGCCAGCAGCCTGTTACGAGCGGGAGCGAACGAGCAGTACTTC.

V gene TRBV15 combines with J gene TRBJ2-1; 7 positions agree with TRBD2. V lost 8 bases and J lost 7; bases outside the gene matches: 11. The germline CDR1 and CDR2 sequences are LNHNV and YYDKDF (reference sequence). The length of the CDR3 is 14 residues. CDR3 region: CATRRLADINEQFF. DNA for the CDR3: TGTGCCACCCGTAGGCTAGCGGACATAAATGAGCAGTTCTTC.

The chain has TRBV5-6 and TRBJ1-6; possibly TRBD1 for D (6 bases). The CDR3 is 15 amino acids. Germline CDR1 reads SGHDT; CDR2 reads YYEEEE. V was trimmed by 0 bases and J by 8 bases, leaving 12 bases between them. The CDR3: CASSLDRVGDSPLHF. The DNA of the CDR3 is TGTGCCAGCAGCTTGGACAGGGTTGGTGATTCACCCCTCCACTTT.

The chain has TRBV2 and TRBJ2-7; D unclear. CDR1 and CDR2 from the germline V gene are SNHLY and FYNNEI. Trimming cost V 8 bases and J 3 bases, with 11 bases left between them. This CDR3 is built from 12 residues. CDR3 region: CASQSDLYEQYF. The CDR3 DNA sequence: TGTGCCAGCCAAAGCGACCTCTACGAGCAGTACTTC. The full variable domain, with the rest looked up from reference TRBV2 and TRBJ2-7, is EPEVTQTPSHQVTQMGQEVILRCVPISNHLYFYWYRQILGQKVEFLVSFYNNEISEKSEIFDDQFSVERPDGSNFTLKIRSTKLEDSAMYFCASQSDLYEQYFGPGTRLTVT.

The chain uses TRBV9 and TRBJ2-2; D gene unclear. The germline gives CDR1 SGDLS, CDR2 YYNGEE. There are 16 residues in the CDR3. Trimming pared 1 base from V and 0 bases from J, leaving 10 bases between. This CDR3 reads CASSVKQIANTGELFF. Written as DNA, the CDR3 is TGTGCCAGCAGCGTAAAACAAATTGCGAACACCGGGGAGCTGTTTTTT.

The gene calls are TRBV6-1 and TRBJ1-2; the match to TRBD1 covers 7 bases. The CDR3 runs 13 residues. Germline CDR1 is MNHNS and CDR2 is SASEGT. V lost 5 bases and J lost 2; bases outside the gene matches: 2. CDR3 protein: CASSTTGNYGYTF. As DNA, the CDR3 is TGTGCCAGCAGTACGACAGGGAACTATGGCTACACCTTC.

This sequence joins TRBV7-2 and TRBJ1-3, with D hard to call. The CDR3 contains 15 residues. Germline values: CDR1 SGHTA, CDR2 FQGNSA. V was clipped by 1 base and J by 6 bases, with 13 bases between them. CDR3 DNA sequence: TGTGCCAGCAGCTTAGATCGGGTGAACGTAAACACCATATATTTT. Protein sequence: CASSLDRVNVNTIYF.

The CDR3 loop reads CASSAGTGGFQPQHF. The CDR3 nucleotides read TGTGCCAGCAGTGCCGGGACAGGGGGCTTTCAGCCCCAGCATTTT. This sequence joins TRBV6-1 and TRBJ1-5; TRBD1 matches 12 bases. This CDR3 has 15 amino acids. Losses at the gene ends were 4 bases for V and 6 bases for J; bases not matched to a gene: 4. Germline CDR1 MNHNS, CDR2 SASEGT.

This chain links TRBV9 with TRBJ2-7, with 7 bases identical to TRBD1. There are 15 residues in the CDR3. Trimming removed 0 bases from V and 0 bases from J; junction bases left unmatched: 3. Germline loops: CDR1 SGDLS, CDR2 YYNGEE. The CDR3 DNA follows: TGTGCCAGCAGCGTAGATCAGGGGGACTCCTACGAGCAGTACTTC. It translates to CASSVDQGDSYEQYF. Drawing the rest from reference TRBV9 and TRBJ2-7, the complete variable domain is DSGVTQTPKHLITATGQRVTLRCSPRSGDLSVYWYQQSLDQGLQFLIQYYNGEERAKGNILERFSAQQFPDLHSELNLSSLELGDSALYFCASSVDQGDSYEQYFGPGTRLTVT.